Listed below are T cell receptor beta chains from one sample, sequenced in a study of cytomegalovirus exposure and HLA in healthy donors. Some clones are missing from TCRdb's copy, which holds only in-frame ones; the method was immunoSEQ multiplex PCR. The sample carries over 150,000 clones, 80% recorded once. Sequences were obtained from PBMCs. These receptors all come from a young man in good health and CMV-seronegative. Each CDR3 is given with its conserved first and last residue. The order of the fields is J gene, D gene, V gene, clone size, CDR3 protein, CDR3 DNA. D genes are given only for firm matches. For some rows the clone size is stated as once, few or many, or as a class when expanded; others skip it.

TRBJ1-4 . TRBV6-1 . CASSKLDEKLFF TGTGCCAGCAGCAAACTAGATGAAAAACTGTTTTTT
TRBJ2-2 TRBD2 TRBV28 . CASRFSGGPGGELFF TGTGCCAGCAGATTTAGCGGGGGCCCGGGCGGGGAGCTGTTTTTT
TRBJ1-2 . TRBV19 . CASTPGPYGYTF TGTGCCAGTACCCCCGGTCCCTATGGCTACACCTTC
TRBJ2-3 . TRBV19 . CASSAVTDTQYF TGTGCCAGTAGTGCGGTAACAGATACGCAGTATTTT
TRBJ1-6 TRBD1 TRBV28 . CASSSGGGVHNSPLHF TGTGCCAGCAGTTCGGGAGGGGGCGTTCATAATTCACCCCTCCACTTT
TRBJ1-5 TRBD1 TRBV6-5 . CASSSGDRGNQPQHF TGTGCCAGCAGTTCGGGGGACAGGGGAAATCAGCCCCAGCATTTT
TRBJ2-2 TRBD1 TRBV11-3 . CASSPRDRVYTGELFF TGTGCCAGCAGCCCCCGGGACAGGGTGTACACCGGGGAGCTGTTTTTT
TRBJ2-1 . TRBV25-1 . CASSEWGGTDDNEQFF TGTGCCAGCAGTGAATGGGGCGGGACAGACGACAATGAGCAGTTCTTC
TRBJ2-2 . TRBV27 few CASSLFNSLNTGELFF TGTGCCAGCAGTTTGTTCAATTCACTGAACACCGGGGAGCTGTTTTTT
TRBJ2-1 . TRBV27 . CASSFQRGEQFF TGTGCCAGCAGTTTTCAGCGTGGGGAGCAGTTCTTC
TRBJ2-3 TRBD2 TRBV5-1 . CASSYGGGPSTDTQYF TGCGCCAGCAGCTACGGCGGGGGGCCGAGCACAGATACGCAGTATTTT
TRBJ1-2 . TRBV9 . CASSPQGDYGYTF TGTGCCAGCAGCCCGCAGGGTGACTATGGCTACACCTTC
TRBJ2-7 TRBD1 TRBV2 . CASSTGSVREQYF TGTGCCAGCTCGACAGGGTCGGTACGCGAGCAGTACTTC
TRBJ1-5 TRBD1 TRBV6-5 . CASSQSRGSNQPQHF TGTGCCAGCAGTCAATCCAGGGGGAGCAATCAGCCCCAGCATTTT
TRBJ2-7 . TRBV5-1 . CASSLGENEQYF TGCGCCAGCAGCCTGGGGGAGAACGAGCAGTACTTC
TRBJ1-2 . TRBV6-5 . CASSPGSQTNYGYTF TGTGCCAGCAGTCCAGGGTCCCAGACTAACTATGGCTACACCTTC
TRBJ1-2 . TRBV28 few CASSFGGFSGYTF TGTGCCAGCAGTTTCGGGGGGTTTTCTGGCTACACCTTC
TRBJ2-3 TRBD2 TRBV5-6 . CASSLGVGRTDTQYF TGTGCCAGCAGCTTGGGGGTCGGGAGGACAGATACGCAGTATTTT
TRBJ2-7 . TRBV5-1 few CASIPGPGENEQYF TGCGCCAGTATCCCGGGACCAGGGGAAAACGAGCAGTACTTC
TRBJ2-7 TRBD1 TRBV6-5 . CASSYSAGGAPFEQYF TGTGCCAGCAGTTACTCGGCAGGGGGCGCCCCTTTCGAGCAGTACTTC
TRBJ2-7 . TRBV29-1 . CSVSEASYEQYF TGCAGCGTCTCGGAGGCAAGCTACGAGCAGTACTTC
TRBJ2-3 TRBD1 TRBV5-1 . CASSLGGQGLGDTQYF TGCGCCAGCAGCCTGGGGGGACAGGGGTTGGGAGATACGCAGTATTTT
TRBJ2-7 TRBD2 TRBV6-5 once CASSYSAGPSYEQYF TGTGCCAGCAGTTACTCAGCGGGACCGAGCTACGAGCAGTACTTC
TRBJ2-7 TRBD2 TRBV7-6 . CASSLGRTSGRRYEQYF TGTGCCAGCAGCTTAGGACGGACTAGCGGGAGAAGGTACGAGCAGTACTTC
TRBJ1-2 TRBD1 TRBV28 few CAGSRGRGGYTF TGTGCCGGTTCCAGGGGGCGCGGCGGCTACACCTTC
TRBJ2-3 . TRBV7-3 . CASSLQGGTDTQYF TGTGCCAGCAGCTTACAGGGAGGTACAGATACGCAGTATTTT
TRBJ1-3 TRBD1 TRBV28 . CASSPGQGSSGNTIYF TGTGCCAGCAGCCCGGGACAGGGAAGTTCTGGAAACACCATATATTTT
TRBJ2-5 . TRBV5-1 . CASSLMGQMGETQYF TGCGCCAGCAGCCTCATGGGGCAAATGGGGGAGACCCAGTACTTC
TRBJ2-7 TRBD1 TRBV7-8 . CASSFGSGQGTSYEQYF TGTGCCAGCAGCTTCGGTTCCGGACAGGGAACGTCCTACGAGCAGTACTTC
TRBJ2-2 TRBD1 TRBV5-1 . CASSFGQGRIGELFF TGCGCCAGCAGCTTCGGACAGGGGAGGATCGGGGAGCTGTTTTTT
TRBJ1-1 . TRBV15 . CATSRVLGQAFF TGTGCCACCAGCAGAGTTTTGGGGCAAGCTTTCTTT
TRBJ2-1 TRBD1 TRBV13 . CASSSGQGTYNEQFF TGTGCCAGCAGCTCCGGACAGGGGACCTACAATGAGCAGTTCTTC
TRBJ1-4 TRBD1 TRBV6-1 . CASSEGTGSEKLFF TGTGCCAGCAGTGAAGGGACAGGGTCGGAAAAACTGTTTTTT
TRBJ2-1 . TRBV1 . CTSSQGLAGGMDEQFF TGCACCAGCAGCCAAGGACTAGCGGGAGGTATGGATGAGCAGTTCTTC
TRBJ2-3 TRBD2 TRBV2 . CASRLTSSGNTQYF TGTGCCAGCAGGCTTACCTCTAGCGGGAATACGCAGTATTTT
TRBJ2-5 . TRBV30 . CASARSAQETQYF TGTGCCTCGGCGCGTAGCGCTCAAGAGACCCAGTACTTC
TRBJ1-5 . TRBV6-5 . CASGLTRGGNQPQHF TGTGCCAGCGGACTGACCAGGGGTGGCAATCAGCCCCAGCATTTT
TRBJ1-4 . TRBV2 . CASRPTATNEKLFF TGTGCCAGCAGGCCGACTGCAACTAATGAAAAACTGTTTTTT
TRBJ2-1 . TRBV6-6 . CASGGVASPYNEQFF TGTGCCAGCGGAGGGGTGGCAAGCCCCTACAATGAGCAGTTCTTC
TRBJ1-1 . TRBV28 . CASRLGGTEAFF TGTGCCAGCAGACTCGGGGGAACTGAAGCTTTCTTT
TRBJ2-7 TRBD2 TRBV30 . CACIAGGTLEQYF TGTGCCTGTATAGCGGGGGGTACCTTAGAGCAGTACTTC
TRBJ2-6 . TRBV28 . CASSTGQPPSGANVLTF TGTGCCAGCAGTACCGGACAGCCCCCTTCTGGGGCCAACGTCCTGACTTTC
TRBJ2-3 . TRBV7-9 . CASTLSVDTQYF TGTGCCAGCACCCTTAGTGTGGATACGCAGTATTTT
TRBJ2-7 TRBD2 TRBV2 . CASILAGGSYEQYF TGTGCCAGCATTTTAGCGGGAGGTTCCTACGAGCAGTACTTC
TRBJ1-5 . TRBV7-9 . CSSSKWSGIEYQPQHF TGTTCCAGCAGCAAATGGTCAGGGATCGAGTATCAGCCCCAGCATTTT
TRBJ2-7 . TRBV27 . CASSFPTQGSEQYF TGTGCCAGCAGTTTTCCCACTCAGGGGAGCGAGCAGTACTTC
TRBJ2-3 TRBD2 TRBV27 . CASSLSSGRRASTDTQYF TGTGCCAGCAGTTTAAGCAGCGGGAGGAGGGCTAGCACAGATACGCAGTATTTT
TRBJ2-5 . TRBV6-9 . CASSGRGRTPQETQYF TGTGCCTCTTCAGGGCGGGGGCGGACCCCCCAAGAGACCCAGTACTTC
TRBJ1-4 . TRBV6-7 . CASRGGDEKLFF TGTGCCAGCAGGGGGGGGGATGAAAAACTGTTTTTT
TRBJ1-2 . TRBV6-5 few CASSSNSGPTF TGTGCCAGCAGTTCTAACAGCGGGCCCACCTTC
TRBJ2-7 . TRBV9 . CASSVARSSYEQYF TGTGCCAGCAGCGTAGCACGGTCCTCCTACGAGCAGTACTTC
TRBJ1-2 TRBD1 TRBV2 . CASSGGQIANYGYTF TGTGCCAGCAGTGGGGGACAGATAGCTAACTATGGCTACACCTTC
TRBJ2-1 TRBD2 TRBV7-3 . CASSLGTSDYNEQFF TGTGCCAGCAGCTTAGGGACTAGCGATTACAATGAGCAGTTCTTC
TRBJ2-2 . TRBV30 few CAWSVQGGAGELFF TGTGCCTGGAGTGTACAAGGGGGAGCCGGGGAGCTGTTTTTT